This T cell receptor beta chain was sequenced during a study of patients and donors after allogeneic stem cell transplantation (dated by TCRdb to 2019 to 2021). Receptor libraries were prepared by RT-PCR. TCRdb records NextSeq 550 as the sequencer. TCRdb applied fastp at Q25 and MiXCR to the public reads, then kept only in-frame beta chains. Under each unique CDR3 protein, matching rows form one entry showing the most common genes and DNA. A total of about a million distinct CDR3 sequences appear in this sample, about 20% of them only once. Clones ranked in the top ten supply roughly 6% of the sample. The CDR3 goes from the cysteine to the phenylalanine over 14 residues. The retained sequence is limited to the CDR3, 42 bases, with the frame set at the first base. The germline V gene yields SNHLY for CDR1 and FYNNEI for CDR2. The junction shows trimming of 3 bases on V and 6 bases on J, and the gene matches do not reach 3 bases of it.

This clonotype showed up just once. Its antigen remains undetermined. Qualities for individual bases were not recorded, and no much larger clone is one base off. One read alone is a weak basis. This receptor was obtained from a human donor who was either an allogeneic HSCT recipient or a stem cell or donor lymphocyte infusion donor (not recorded which). It is not recorded whose cells these are; they may come from a transplant donor. Sequencing input: blood, either unsorted or a sorted T cell fraction (not recorded which). This receptor chain uses TRBV2 and TRBJ1-5; TRBD1 aligns with 9 central bases. The bases are TGTGCCAGCAGTGAGGACAGGGGTAGTCAGCCCCAGCATTTT. This gives the protein CASSEDRGSQPQHF. The CDR3 plus the reference TRBV2 and TRBJ1-5 genes for the other parts give the full variable domain: EPEVTQTPSHQVTQMGQEVILRCVPISNHLYFYWYRQILGQKVEFLVSFYNNEISEKSEIFDDQFSVERPDGSNFTLKIRSTKLEDSAMYFCASSEDRGSQPQHFGDGTRLSIL.